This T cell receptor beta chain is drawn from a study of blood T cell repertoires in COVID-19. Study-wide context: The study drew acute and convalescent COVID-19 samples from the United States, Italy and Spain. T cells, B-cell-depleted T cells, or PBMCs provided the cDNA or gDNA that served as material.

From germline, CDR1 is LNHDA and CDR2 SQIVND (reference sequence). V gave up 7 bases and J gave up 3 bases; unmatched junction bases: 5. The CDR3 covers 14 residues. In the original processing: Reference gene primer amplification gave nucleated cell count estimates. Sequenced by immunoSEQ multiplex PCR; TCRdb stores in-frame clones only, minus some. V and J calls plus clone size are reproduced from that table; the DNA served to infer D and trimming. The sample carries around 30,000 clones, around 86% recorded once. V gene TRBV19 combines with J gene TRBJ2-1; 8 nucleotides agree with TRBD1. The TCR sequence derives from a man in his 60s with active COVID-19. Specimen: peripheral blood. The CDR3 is CASTPGQDYNEQFF. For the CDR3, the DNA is TGTGCCAGTACCCCGGGACAGGACTACAATGAGCAGTTCTTC.